This T cell receptor (beta chain) came from a study of metastatic and nonmetastatic thyroid tumors (dated by TCRdb to the early 2020s). With respect to the entire study: Repertoires were compared across peripheral blood and tumor or nodule tissue samples from malignant and benign thyroid patients.

Overall study outcomes, separate from this receptor: TCR beta diversity was reported as significantly higher in malignant tumors than in benign nodules, in both blood and tumor samples.

This clone was observed many times. Its antigen specificity is not known. Base qualities are missing; no much larger clone stands one base away. Receptors were amplified or captured by PCR. The sequencing machine was an Illumina HiSeq 4000. High-throughput sequencing was used to profile the CDR3 region of the TCR beta-chain in every patient. Per the original workflow: The researchers built a classifier to tell apart papillary thyroid cancer patients with distant metastasis, based on CDR3 differences among clinicopathological groups. Repertoire diversity was assessed with the Shannon index, and tumor-blood repertoire similarity with the Morisita-Horn index. TCRdb reprocessing: public reads trimmed at Q25 with fastp, clones called with MiXCR, in-frame beta chains kept. These V and J calls derive from TCRdb rather than the authors' analysis. The sample contains 70,000 or so clones, over 12% of them found a single time. The top ten hold about 6% of the sample.

None of the patients had been given any treatment before thyroid surgery. The study retrospectively analysed patient clinical samples collected from about 2012 to 2018 using T-cell receptor beta sequencing. The germline V gene specifies MGHRA as CDR1 and YSYEKL as CDR2. There are 15 amino acids in the CDR3, from cysteine to phenylalanine inclusive. The CDR3 DNA has 45 bases and is translated from base 1. V is pared back by 0 bases and J by 7 bases, with 13 bases lying between the germline termini. Recombination joined TRBV4-1 with TRBJ2-1; the D gene is possibly TRBD1 or TRBD2, each agreeing over 5 bases. The sequence came from a male donor with papillary thyroid cancer or a benign thyroid nodule (not recorded which). Some clones in this sample may be carry-over from other donors' samples. Sequencing was done on a sample of blood. Here the CDR3 is given as CASSQDIGARNEQFF. The DNA sequence reads TGCGCCAGCAGCCAAGATATCGGGGCACGGAATGAGCAGTTCTTC.